The 10 T cell receptor beta chains listed next were all sequenced from one sample in a study of blood T cell repertoires in COVID-19. Produced via immunoSEQ multiplex PCR; TCRdb's table is partial and in-frame only. The table records hundreds of thousands of clones, 70% to 90% of them present only once. What was sequenced was PBMCs or T cells enriched from blood (not recorded which). Every receptor here comes from a man aged 35 to 55 in a cohort exposed to, infected with or recovered from COVID-19 (not recorded which).

The chain couples TRBV28 to TRBJ2-7, with D perhaps TRBD1 (6 bases). The CDR3 spans 13 residues. V lost 4 bases to trimming and J lost 2 bases, with 9 bases between them. CDR1 and CDR2 from the germline V gene are MDHEN and SYDVKM. The CDR3 nucleotides are TGTGCCAGCAGTTGGGCAGGGGCCTACGAGCAGTACTTC. Its translation is CASSWAGAYEQYF. Combining the CDR3 with reference TRBV28 and TRBJ2-7 gives the whole variable domain DVKVTQSSRYLVKRTGEKVFLECVQDMDHENMFWYRQDPGLGLRLIYFSYDVKMKEKGDIPEGYSVSREKKERFSLILESASTNQTSMYLCASSWAGAYEQYFGPGTRLTVT.

Concerning this clone itself: The sample carries other DNA sequences with the same CDR3. V and J are TRBV5-1 and TRBJ1-4; a weak D match, TRBD1 (5 bases). Trimming left V 2 bases short and J 8 bases short, with 13 bases between. The length of the CDR3 is 14 residues. The V gene's germline CDR1 is SGHRS and CDR2 YFSETQ. The CDR3 coding sequence is TGCGCCAGCAGCTTAGGCAGGGAAGGGGAAAAACTGTTTTTT. This sequence encodes CASSLGREGEKLFF. Together with reference TRBV5-1 and TRBJ1-4, the CDR3 gives the full variable domain: KAGVTQTPRYLIKTRGQQVTLSCSPISGHRSVSWYQQTPGQGLQFLFEYFSETQRNKGNFPGRFSGRQFSNSRSEMNVSTLELGDSALYLCASSLGREGEKLFFGSGTQLSVL.

This clone came up a few times. The CDR3 loop reads CASTPTGEGNTEAFF. As DNA, the CDR3 is TGTGCCAGCACGCCCACGGGGGAGGGGAACACTGAAGCTTTCTTT. The V call is TRBV4-2, the J call TRBJ1-1, with a weak D call TRBD1 (5 bases). V lost 7 bases, J lost 1 base, and 16 bases lay in between. In germline, CDR1 is LGHNA, CDR2 YNFKEQ. The CDR3 has 15 residues.

The gene calls are TRBV5-4 and TRBJ2-3; D unclear. Per germline, CDR1 SGHNT and CDR2 YYREEE (reference sequence). The CDR3 is 14 residues long. The V end was cut by 0 bases, the J end by 14 bases, with 19 bases between. CDR3 bases: TGTGCCAGCAGCTTGGCCGGGTCTAACACGGCGCGGTATTTT. Protein: CASSLAGSNTARYF.

About this clone: The sample carries other DNA sequences with the same CDR3. The chain carries TRBV29-1 and TRBJ2-1; tentatively, D is TRBD1 (5 bases). This CDR3 region has 12 residues. V was trimmed by 1 base and J by 6 bases, leaving 7 bases between them. Germline CDR1 and CDR2: SQVTM and ANQGSEA. The CDR3 spells CSVEGQGNEQFF. For the CDR3, the DNA is TGCAGCGTTGAAGGGCAGGGCAATGAGCAGTTCTTC.

The V gene is TRBV5-1, the J gene TRBJ2-3, with D tentatively TRBD2 (5 bases). Trimming took off 7 bases at V and 2 bases at J, with 17 bases between the two ends. This CDR3 spans 15 amino acids. Germline-derived CDR1 and CDR2 are SGHRS and YFSETQ. The CDR3: CASCARAVSTDTQYF. The CDR3 nucleotides read TGCGCCAGCTGCGCGCGAGCGGTCTCCACAGATACGCAGTATTTT.

The V and J genes are TRBV25-1 and TRBJ2-5; TRBD1 aligns across 7 bases. J lost 5 bases, V lost 4 bases, and 10 bases had no gene match. Germline V gives CDR1 MGHDK, CDR2 SYGVNS. The CDR3 is made up of 15 amino acids. This CDR3 is CASSASRGRGETQYF. The CDR3 region has the DNA TGTGCCAGCAGTGCGTCGAGGGGGCGCGGGGAGACCCAGTACTTC.

V usage is TRBV3-1 (or the pseudogene TRBV3-2) and J usage is TRBJ1-1; unclear D gene. V lost 7 bases and J lost 0, with 15 bases in between. This CDR3 region has 15 residues. Germline assignment: CDR1 LGHDT and CDR2 YNNKEL (reference sequence). The CDR3 loop reads CASTERGLVNTEAFF. The CDR3 DNA reads TGTGCCAGCACGGAACGGGGTTTGGTGAACACTGAAGCTTTCTTT.

The gene calls are TRBV27 and TRBJ2-7; 8 bases map to TRBD2. V lost 5 bases to trimming and J lost 0 bases; unmatched junction nucleotides: 12. Per germline, CDR1 MNHEY and CDR2 SMNVEV (reference sequence). The CDR3 spans 17 residues. The CDR3 sequence: CASSKSGGEGYSYEQYF. DNA of the CDR3: TGTGCCAGCAGTAAATCGGGAGGGGAAGGCTACTCCTACGAGCAGTACTTC.

This clone was recorded once. Here the CDR3 DNA reads TGTGCCACCGCGAATGGGCCCCCACACAGGGGAAGCGGTGGCTACACCTTC. This gives the protein CATANGPPHRGSGGYTF. The chain has TRBV15 and TRBJ1-2; 7 nucleotides line up with TRBD1. The germline V gene encodes CDR1 LNHNV and CDR2 YYDKDF (reference sequence). The CDR3 length is 17 residues. Trimming cost V 8 bases and J 7 bases; bases outside gene matches: 22.